A single sample is the source of the 28 T cell receptor beta chains below, sequenced in a study of blood T cell repertoires in COVID-19. Repertoires were generated with immunoSEQ multiplex PCR, while TCRdb's copy carries only in-frame clones and drops some. This table holds about 260,000 clones, 80% to 90% found once. Sequenced material: PBMCs or T cells enriched from blood (not recorded which). The receptors stem from a man aged 30 to 39 with acute COVID-19.

The chain has TRBV5-1 and TRBJ1-4; D not resolved. Germline V CDR1 and CDR2: SGHRS, YFSETQ. The V end was cut by 7 bases, the J end by 5 bases, with 15 bases between. This CDR3 contains 14 residues. The CDR3: CASQSRVGNEKLFF. The CDR3 DNA reads TGCGCCAGCCAATCCCGGGTTGGGAATGAAAAACTGTTTTTT.

In this sample, this clone turned up a few times. DNA of the CDR3: TGCAGCGCGGGACTTGAGCAGTTCTTC. Its translation: CSAGLEQFF. The chain uses TRBV29-1 and TRBJ2-1, with D possibly TRBD2 on 6 matching bases. Between the trimmed V and J ends, which lost 7 bases and 9 bases, there was a span of 7 bases. The germline V gene encodes CDR1 SQVTM and CDR2 ANQGSEA. The CDR3 covers 9 residues.

The chain joins TRBV2 to TRBJ1-6; no firm D call. Germline CDR1 SNHLY, CDR2 FYNNEI. This CDR3 comprises 13 residues. V was pared by 6 bases and J by 14 bases, with 17 bases between. The CDR3: CASSGEGVRALHF. CDR3 nucleotides: TGTGCCAGCAGCGGTGAAGGCGTCCGGGCCCTCCACTTT.

V usage is TRBV7-8 and J usage is TRBJ2-7; TRBD2 is a possible D gene (7 bases). Germline assignment: CDR1 SGHVS and CDR2 FQNEAQ. The CDR3 covers 14 residues. Between the trimmed V and J ends, which lost 5 bases and 2 bases, there was a span of 13 bases. The CDR3 DNA reads as TGTGCCAGCAGCCCTAGGGGGGGGACCTACGAGCAGTACGTC. Protein sequence: CASSPRGGTYEQYV.

The table lists this clone with a few counts. The chain employs TRBV7-9 and TRBJ1-2, with D possibly matching TRBD1 (6 bases). V lost 1 base and J 3 bases, leaving 6 bases between the germline ends. The CDR3 extends over 13 amino acids. Per germline, CDR1 SEHNR and CDR2 FQNEAQ (reference sequence). The CDR3 DNA follows: TGTGCCAGCAGCTTAGGGACAGACTATGGCTACACCTTC. Its translation is CASSLGTDYGYTF.

The V call is TRBV19, the J call TRBJ1-5; 7 bases are shared with TRBD1. Germline V lookup: CDR1 LNHDA, CDR2 SQIVND (reference sequence). Trimming at V came to 3 bases and at J to 6 bases, leaving 8 bases not matched to a gene. The CDR3 sequence is 15 residues long. CDR3 loop: CASSITGDSLQPQHF. DNA of the CDR3: TGTGCCAGTAGTATCACAGGGGACAGCCTTCAGCCCCAGCATTTT.

As regards this clone: The junction shows a germline mismatch at one end, possibly a read error. The chain couples TRBV5-1 to TRBJ1-2; D is ambiguous. Looked up from germline, CDR1 is SGHRS and CDR2 is YFSETQ. The CDR3 has 13 residues. The CDR3 sequence: CASSLAGVHGYTF. Here the CDR3 DNA reads TGTGCCAGCAGCTTGGCCGGTGTGCATGGCTACACCTTC.

The gene calls are TRBV5-6 and TRBJ1-5; D gene ambiguous. The V end was cut by 2 bases, the J end by 6 bases, with 9 bases between. The CDR3 has 13 residues. Per the germline V gene, CDR1 is SGHDT and CDR2 is YYEEEE. The CDR3 nucleotides read TGTGCCAGCAGCTTTGCGTCGGTTCAGCCCCAGCATTTT. This encodes CASSFASVQPQHF.

Turning to this clone: With a much larger clone just one base away, this may be a read error. The chain employs TRBV11-3 and TRBJ1-1; 8 bases agree with TRBD1. V was clipped by 3 bases and J by 1 base; unmatched bases: 1. The CDR3 has 14 amino acids. The germline CDR1 and CDR2 sequences are SGHNT and YENEEA. Here the CDR3 DNA reads TGTGCCAGCAGCTTCGACAGGGGGAACACTGAAGCTTTCTTT. It yields the protein CASSFDRGNTEAFF.

The V call is TRBV5-1, the J call TRBJ2-3; 8 nucleotides align to TRBD1. V trimming: 0 bases; J trimming: 3 bases; junction bases outside the gene matches: 3. The CDR3 totals 15 residues. Germline V gene lookup returns CDR1 SGHRS and CDR2 YFSETQ. CDR3 loop: CASSLAGDRTDTQYF. CDR3 DNA: TGCGCCAGCAGCTTGGCAGGGGACAGGACAGATACGCAGTATTTT.

This clone was seen once. The chain combines TRBV27 with TRBJ2-7, with D possibly TRBD1 on 5 matching bases. With 3 bases removed from V and 6 bases from J, the gap between germline ends came to 18 bases. This CDR3 has 15 amino acids. CDR1 is MNHEY and CDR2 is SMNVEV in the germline V gene (reference sequence). The CDR3 bases are TGTGCCAGCAGTTTTACAAGGGGCGCAGGGTCCGAGCAGTACGTC. Translated, it gives CASSFTRGAGSEQYV.

The chain couples TRBV24-1 to TRBJ2-2; D is possibly TRBD2 (5 bases). Between the trimmed V and J ends, which lost 2 bases and 0 bases, there was a span of 9 bases. This CDR3 is 16 amino acids long. The germline CDR1 and CDR2 sequences are KGHDR and SFDVKD. CDR3 protein: CATSDWKAANTGELFF. The CDR3 DNA reads as TGTGCCACCAGTGATTGGAAAGCGGCGAACACCGGGGAGCTGTTTTTT.

This clone was seen a handful of times. The chain joins TRBV25-1 to TRBJ1-1; 9 bases map to TRBD1. The J segment lost 2 bases and the V segment lost 6 bases, leaving 10 bases of the junction unmatched. The CDR3 is made up of 16 amino acids. In germline, CDR1 is MGHDK, CDR2 SYGVNS. CDR3 bases: TGTGCCAGCAGCCACAGGGGGCGGAATTCAAACACTGAAGCTTTCTTT. Its protein product is CASSHRGRNSNTEAFF.

Here the CDR3 DNA reads TGTGCCAGCAGTGATATACGGACTAGCGGGACCACGGAGACCCAGTACTTC. It translates to CASSDIRTSGTTETQYF. The chain joins TRBV2 to TRBJ2-5; TRBD2 agrees at 12 bases. Germline CDR1 SNHLY, CDR2 FYNNEI. With V trimmed by 3 bases and J by 5 bases, 10 bases remained unmatched. The CDR3 extends over 17 amino acids.

The J gene is TRBJ1-5, the V gene TRBV6-1, with D possibly TRBD1 on 5 matching bases. Germline CDR1 reads MNHNS; CDR2 reads SASEGT. V was pared by 2 bases and J by 2 bases, with 19 bases between. The CDR3 totals 18 residues. The CDR3 DNA follows: TGTGCCAGCAGTGAAATTCAGGGCGGCGGTCGAGGCAATCAGCCCCAGCATTTT. As protein: CASSEIQGGGRGNQPQHF.

This clone was observed a few times. The chain employs TRBV5-4 and TRBJ1-2, with a weak D call TRBD1 (5 bases). The CDR3 length is 13 residues. V was clipped by 0 bases and J by 7 bases, with 10 bases between them. Germline V CDR1 and CDR2: SGHNT, YYREEE (reference sequence). CDR3 DNA: TGTGCCAGCAGCTTGGAGGGGATGTCTGGCTACACCTTC. The encoded protein is CASSLEGMSGYTF.

This chain uses TRBV6-5 with TRBJ1-5; perhaps TRBD1 as D (6 bases). From germline, CDR1 is MNHEY and CDR2 SVGAGI. Trimming pared 2 bases from V and 5 bases from J, leaving 16 bases between. The CDR3 length is 16 residues. The CDR3: CASSYIVGDMDQPQHF. The CDR3, as DNA: TGTGCCAGCAGTTACATTGTGGGGGACATGGATCAGCCCCAGCATTTT.

The chain joins TRBV2 to TRBJ2-1; 13 nucleotides agree with TRBD2. V gave up 6 bases and J gave up 5 bases; unmatched junction bases: 10. The CDR3 covers 17 residues. Germline V gene lookup returns CDR1 SNHLY and CDR2 FYNNEI. Here the CDR3 reads CASRQNPGLAGNNEQFF. In DNA, the CDR3 is TGTGCCAGCAGGCAAAACCCGGGACTAGCGGGGAACAATGAGCAGTTCTTC.

The chain carries TRBV4-1 and TRBJ1-6, with TRBD1 as a possible D gene (5 bases). This CDR3 has 15 residues. Trimming took off 0 bases at V and 9 bases at J, with 12 bases between the two ends. CDR1 and CDR2 (germline): MGHRA, YSYEKL. The CDR3 coding sequence is TGCGCCAGCAGCCAAGATCGTGCGGGGGTTTCACCCCTCCACTTT. This encodes CASSQDRAGVSPLHF.

The J gene is TRBJ2-1, the V gene TRBV3-1 (or the pseudogene TRBV3-2), with 9 bases aligning to TRBD2. This CDR3 region has 15 residues. Per germline, CDR1 LGHDT and CDR2 YNNKEL (reference sequence). V shed 1 base, J shed 7 bases, and the junction held 5 bases outside the gene matches. In DNA, the CDR3 is TGTGCCAGCAGCCAAGCTAGCGGGGTTACGAATGAGCAGTTCTTC. Protein sequence: CASSQASGVTNEQFF.

This chain uses TRBV30 with TRBJ2-7; D might be TRBD2 (6 bases). Trimming took off 2 bases at V and 7 bases at J, with 12 bases between the two ends. This CDR3 comprises 12 residues. The germline CDR1 and CDR2 sequences are GTSNPN and SVGIG (reference sequence). The CDR3 reads CAWSNGAGEQYV. CDR3 DNA: TGTGCCTGGAGTAACGGCGCGGGGGAGCAGTACGTC.

This rearrangement joins TRBV6-2 or TRBV6-3 to TRBJ2-5; possibly TRBD2 for D (5 bases). The CDR3 is made up of 15 amino acids. Trimming left V 4 bases short and J 2 bases short, with 14 bases between. Germline values: CDR1 MNHEY, CDR2 SVGEGT. The CDR3 DNA is TGTGCCAGCAGTTTGCTGACTACCCTACAAGAGACCCAGTACTTC. Translated: CASSLLTTLQETQYF.

The gene calls are TRBV6-5 and TRBJ1-3; no clear D gene. V shed 6 bases and J shed 0 bases, with 12 bases lying between them. This CDR3 has 15 amino acids. CDR1 and CDR2 (germline): MNHEY, SVGAGI. CDR3 nucleotide sequence: TGTGCCAGCAGCCGTACCTATAGCTCTGGAAACACCATATATTTT. Its translation: CASSRTYSSGNTIYF.

The V and J genes are TRBV6-2 or TRBV6-3 and TRBJ1-2, with D perhaps matching TRBD1 (6 bases). Deletions cut 2 bases from V and 8 bases from J, with 15 bases between. Germline V gene data show CDR1 as MNHEY and CDR2 as SVGEGT. CDR3 length: 14 residues. The DNA for the CDR3 is TGTGCCAGCAGTTACGGGGGCCGTGTGGGCGGCTACACCTTC. Protein: CASSYGGRVGGYTF.

J is TRBJ2-1 and V is TRBV7-8; D gene unclear. Trimming cost V 4 bases and J 0 bases, with 10 bases left between them. This CDR3 spans 15 amino acids. From germline, CDR1 is SGHVS and CDR2 FQNEAQ. This CDR3 is CASSWRGSSYNEQFF. The CDR3 nucleotides read TGTGCCAGCAGCTGGCGCGGTAGCTCCTACAATGAGCAGTTCTTC.

This clone was counted a single time. The rearrangement joins TRBV6-1 to TRBJ1-5; 7 nucleotides agree with TRBD1. The CDR3 has 15 residues. V was pared by 2 bases and J by 7 bases, with 8 bases of the junction left unmatched. Germline CDR1 reads MNHNS; CDR2 reads SASEGT. The CDR3 region has the DNA TGTGCCAGCAGTGAAAGGGGGCAGACAAACCAGCCCCAGCATTTT. Its protein product is CASSERGQTNQPQHF.

CDR3 in DNA: TGTGCCAGTAGTCCCTCCCAGAGGACGCAGTATTTT. It yields the protein CASSPSQRTQYF. The V and J genes are TRBV19 and TRBJ2-3; no firm D call. The CDR3 covers 12 residues. CDR1 and CDR2 (germline): LNHDA, SQIVND (reference sequence). Trimming stripped 5 bases from V and 9 bases from J, with 12 bases between.

The chain combines TRBV12-3 or TRBV12-4 with TRBJ2-1; 7 positions agree with TRBD1. This CDR3 spans 13 amino acids. Unmatched junction bases numbered 6, after V lost 5 bases and J lost 8 bases. The CDR3 coding sequence is TGTGCCAGCAGTCGGGACAGTACGGATGAGCAGTTCTTC. It translates to CASSRDSTDEQFF.